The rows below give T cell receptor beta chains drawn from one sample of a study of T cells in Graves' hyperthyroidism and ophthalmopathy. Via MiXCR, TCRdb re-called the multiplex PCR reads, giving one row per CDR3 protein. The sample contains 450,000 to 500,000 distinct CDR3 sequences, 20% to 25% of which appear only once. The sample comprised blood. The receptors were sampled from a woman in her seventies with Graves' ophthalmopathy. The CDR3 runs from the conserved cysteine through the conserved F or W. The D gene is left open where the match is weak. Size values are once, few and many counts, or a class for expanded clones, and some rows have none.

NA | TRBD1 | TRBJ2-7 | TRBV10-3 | CAISDGTVQLEQYF | TGTGCCATCAGTGACGGGACAGTTCAACTCGAGCAGTACTTC
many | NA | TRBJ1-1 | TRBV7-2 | CASSLFKNFGTEAFF | TGTGCCAGCAGCTTATTTAAGAACTTTGGCACTGAAGCTTTCTTT
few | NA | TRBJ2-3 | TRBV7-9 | CASSFQGLLNTDTQYF | TGTGCCAGCAGCTTCCAAGGACTATTAAACACAGATACGCAGTATTTT
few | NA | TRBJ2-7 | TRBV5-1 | CASSSLTAIDEQYF | TGCGCCAGCAGCTCCCTCACAGCGATTGACGAGCAGTACTTC
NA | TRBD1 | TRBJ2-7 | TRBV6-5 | CASSYTGDQYEQYF | TGTGCCAGCAGTTACACAGGGGATCAATACGAGCAGTACTTC
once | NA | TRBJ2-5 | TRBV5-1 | CASSLDTEETQYF | TGCGCCAGCAGCTTGGATACCGAAGAGACCCAGTACTTC
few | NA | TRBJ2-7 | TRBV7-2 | CASSFTASPATIYEQYF | TGTGCCAGCAGTTTTACTGCGTCCCCGGCGACTATCTACGAGCAGTACTTC
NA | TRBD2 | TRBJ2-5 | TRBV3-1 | CATGGLAGVGTQYF | TGTGCCACTGGAGGACTAGCGGGAGTGGGGACCCAGTACTTC
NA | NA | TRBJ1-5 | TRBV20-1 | CSAWGSRGSNQPQHF | TGCAGTGCCTGGGGGAGCCGGGGGAGCAATCAGCCCCAGCATTTT
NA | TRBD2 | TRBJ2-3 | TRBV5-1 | CASSSGTSRDTQYF | TGCGCCAGCAGCTCCGGGACTAGTCGGGATACGCAGTATTTT
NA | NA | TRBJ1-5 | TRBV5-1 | CASSLGTPDNQPQHF | TGCGCCAGCAGCTTGGGTACTCCGGATAATCAGCCCCAGCATTTT
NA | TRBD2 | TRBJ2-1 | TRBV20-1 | CSARSGTLYNEQFF | TGCAGTGCGAGAAGCGGGACTCTCTACAATGAGCAGTTCTTC
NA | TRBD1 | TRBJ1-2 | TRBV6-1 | CASSDGQGNYGYTF | TGTGCCAGCAGCGACGGACAGGGAAACTATGGCTACACCTTC
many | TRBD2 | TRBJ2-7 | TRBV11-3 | CASSLDGTSYEQYF | TGTGCCAGCAGCTTAGATGGGACTAGCTACGAGCAGTACTTC
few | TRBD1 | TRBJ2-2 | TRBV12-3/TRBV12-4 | CASSRGQGVNGELFF | TGTGCCAGCAGTCGTGGACAGGGCGTTAACGGGGAGCTGTTTTTT